The 26 T cell receptor beta chains listed next were all sequenced from one sample in a study of blood T cell repertoires in COVID-19. Data came from immunoSEQ multiplex PCR; TCRdb stores just in-frame clones and leaves some out. The table shows 45,000 or so clones, with around 79% occurring only once. The sequenced sample consisted of peripheral blood. These receptors were obtained from a human donor in a cohort sampled during active COVID-19.

This sequence joins TRBV15 and TRBJ1-1; tentatively, D is TRBD1 (5 bases). This CDR3 is 13 amino acids long. The ends were cut back, 4 bases at V and 7 bases at J, with 13 bases in the middle. Germline assignment: CDR1 LNHNV and CDR2 YYDKDF (reference sequence). CDR3 loop: CATSTRRQGEAFF. CDR3 nucleotide sequence: TGTGCCACCAGCACTAGACGGCAGGGTGAAGCTTTCTTT.

The chain couples TRBV24-1 to TRBJ1-1, with D tentatively TRBD1 (5 bases). Trimming shortened V by 9 bases and J by 1 base, and 8 bases separated the two germline ends. CDR1 is KGHDR and CDR2 is SFDVKD in the germline V gene. There are 12 residues in the CDR3. The CDR3 region is CATQRGNTEAFF. DNA of the CDR3: TGTGCCACCCAAAGGGGGAACACTGAAGCTTTCTTT.

The genes are TRBV6-5 and TRBJ2-1; tentative D call: TRBD2 (7 bases). V was pared by 4 bases and J by 16 bases, with 17 bases between. CDR1 MNHEY and CDR2 SVGAGI come from the germline V gene. The CDR3 spans 12 residues. The CDR3 DNA is TGTGCCAGCAGTTCAAGGGGGGGAATCGCCTTCTTC. This codes for CASSSRGGIAFF.

V and J are TRBV29-1 and TRBJ2-7, with 10 bases fitting TRBD1. Germline assignment: CDR1 SQVTM and CDR2 ANQGSEA. The CDR3 extends over 13 amino acids. The ends lost 6 bases at V and 9 bases at J; junction bases unmatched: 11. CDR3 loop: CSVLGQGEDRQYF. In nucleotides, the CDR3 is TGCAGCGTCCTAGGACAGGGGGAGGATCGGCAGTACTTC.

Here the CDR3 reads CASGWRTAEAFF. The CDR3 bases are TGTGCCAGCGGTTGGAGGACGGCTGAAGCTTTCTTT. The chain combines TRBV14 with TRBJ1-1; D unclear. The CDR3 has 12 residues. The germline V gene encodes CDR1 SGHDN and CDR2 FVKESK. Trimming cost V 8 bases and J 6 bases, with 13 bases left between them.

This chain connects TRBV7-3 to TRBJ2-7, with D tentatively TRBD2 (6 bases). The V and J ends lost 2 bases and 2 bases respectively, with 13 bases between them. The CDR3 sequence is 15 residues long. Looked up from germline, CDR1 is SGHTA and CDR2 is FQGTGA. CDR3 sequence reads: CASSLAPGAPYEQYF. CDR3 bases: TGTGCCAGCAGCTTAGCGCCGGGAGCCCCCTACGAGCAGTACTTC.

The chain combines TRBV4-3 with TRBJ2-1; D is undetermined. V lost 0 bases to trimming and J lost 4 bases, with 10 bases between them. The CDR3 totals 15 residues. Germline-derived CDR1 and CDR2 are LGHNA and YSLEER. CDR3 loop: CASSQDGSRYNEQFF. In DNA, the CDR3 is TGCGCCAGCAGCCAAGATGGTAGCCGATACAATGAGCAGTTCTTC.

The gene calls are TRBV5-1 and TRBJ2-1; D is perhaps TRBD2 (6 bases). This CDR3 has 15 residues. The V gene's germline CDR1 is SGHRS and CDR2 YFSETQ. The V gene lost 1 base and the J gene lost 9 bases, with 17 bases spanning the gap. The CDR3 DNA reads TGCGCCAGCAGCTTGCGGTCCGGGGGAGCAAGTGAGCAGTTCTTC. Its protein is CASSLRSGGASEQFF.

The rearrangement links TRBV7-8 to TRBJ1-4; 8 nucleotides line up with TRBD1. Germline loops: CDR1 SGHVS, CDR2 FQNEAQ. The CDR3 loop spans 17 amino acids. After removal of 3 bases from V and 1 base from J, the junction contained 7 bases not matched to a gene. The CDR3 region is CASSFRQGPGTNEKLFF. As DNA, the CDR3 is TGTGCCAGCAGCTTTAGACAGGGGCCGGGAACTAATGAAAAACTGTTTTTT. Supplemented by reference TRBV7-8 and TRBJ1-4, the full variable domain reads GAGVSQSPRYKVAKRGQDVALRCDPISGHVSLFWYQQALGQGPEFLTYFQNEAQLDKSGLPSDRFFAERPEGSVSTLKIQRTQQEDSAVYLCASSFRQGPGTNEKLFFGSGTQLSVL.

The rearrangement joins TRBV4-3 to TRBJ2-1; D is unresolved. The germline CDR1 and CDR2 sequences are LGHNA and YSLEER. The V and J ends lost 0 bases and 0 bases respectively, with 6 bases between them. CDR3 length equals 15 residues. CDR3 DNA sequence: TGCGCCAGCAGCCAAGATCATAGCTCCTACAATGAGCAGTTCTTC. It translates to CASSQDHSSYNEQFF.

This chain joins TRBV15 and TRBJ1-1, with 8 bases lining up with TRBD1. The CDR3 is 15 residues long. Germline V gives CDR1 LNHNV, CDR2 YYDKDF (reference sequence). The V gene end was trimmed by 0 bases and the J gene end by 2 bases; junction bases not matched to a gene: 2. The CDR3 protein is CATSRETGENTEAFF. CDR3 DNA sequence: TGTGCCACCAGCAGAGAGACAGGGGAAAACACTGAAGCTTTCTTT.

This clone occurred once. The rearrangement joins TRBV28 to TRBJ1-2; 11 nucleotides align to TRBD1. CDR1 and CDR2 (germline): MDHEN, SYDVKM. V trimming: 5 bases; J trimming: 5 bases; junction bases outside the gene matches: 13. The CDR3 is made up of 17 amino acids. CDR3 in DNA: TGTGCCAGCAGTCGCTGGACAGGGGGCGGATCGGGGTATGGCTACACCTTC. Translating it yields CASSRWTGGGSGYGYTF.

The chain joins TRBV6-1 to TRBJ1-1, with D possibly matching TRBD1 (6 bases). The CDR3 is 14 amino acids. Deletions cut 2 bases from V and 3 bases from J, with 10 bases between. Germline V gene sequence: CDR1 MNHNS, CDR2 SASEGT. The DNA for the CDR3 is TGTGCCAGCAGTGAACTCAGACAGGACACTGAAGCTTTCTTT. The encoded protein is CASSELRQDTEAFF.

The chain employs TRBV5-1 and TRBJ2-2; D perhaps matches TRBD2 (5 bases). Germline lookup yields CDR1 SGHRS and CDR2 YFSETQ. The CDR3 extends over 15 amino acids. Trimming removed 1 base at V and 7 bases at J, with 14 bases between. CDR3 coding DNA: TGCGCCAGCAGCTTGTCGAGCGGTTCGGTCGGGGAGCTGTTTTTT. The encoded protein is CASSLSSGSVGELFF.

The chain is built from TRBV27 and TRBJ2-7; perhaps TRBD2 as D (5 bases). Trimming stripped 3 bases from V and 0 bases from J, with 9 bases between. The CDR3 is 14 residues long. CDR1 is MNHEY, CDR2 SMNVEV, per germline (reference sequence). DNA for the CDR3: TGTGCCAGCAGTTTGTGGGAGAGCTCCTACGAGCAGTACTTC. This codes for CASSLWESSYEQYF.

The chain employs TRBV7-9 and TRBJ2-1, with 13 bases fitting TRBD2. This CDR3 has 16 residues. V was clipped by 5 bases and J by 4 bases; unmatched bases: 5. In germline, CDR1 is SEHNR, CDR2 FQNEAQ (reference sequence). The CDR3 DNA reads as TGTGCCAGCAGCGTTTTGGGACTAGCGGGATACAATGAGCAGTTCTTC. It encodes CASSVLGLAGYNEQFF.

This chain uses TRBV4-1 with TRBJ2-3; D is unclear. The CDR3 loop spans 15 amino acids. Looked up from germline, CDR1 is MGHRA and CDR2 is YSYEKL. The germline V and J ends were trimmed by 3 bases and 3 bases, with 13 bases remaining between them. CDR3 coding DNA: TGCGCCAGCAGCCACGACTTCCCTAGGACAGATACGCAGTATTTT. This encodes CASSHDFPRTDTQYF.

The chain carries TRBV6-5 and TRBJ1-4; D possibly corresponds to TRBD1 (6 bases). Germline CDR1 and CDR2: MNHEY and SVGAGI. CDR3 size: 14 residues. V dropped 5 bases and J dropped 4 bases, with 11 bases sitting between them. The CDR3, as DNA: TGTGCCAGCAGTAAACAACAGGGTAATGAAAAACTGTTTTTT. It yields the protein CASSKQQGNEKLFF.

This chain uses TRBV3-1 (or the pseudogene TRBV3-2) with TRBJ2-5, with a tentative D call TRBD1 (7 bases). The V end lost 1 base, the J end lost 5 bases, and 17 bases lay between the germline ends. Germline lookup yields CDR1 LGHDT and CDR2 YNNKEL (reference sequence). The CDR3 spans 16 residues. The CDR3 reads CASSQGGRTGGETQYF. As DNA, the CDR3 is TGTGCCAGCAGCCAAGGGGGGAGGACAGGCGGGGAGACCCAGTACTTC.

V usage is TRBV5-1 and J usage is TRBJ2-3; maybe TRBD1 (6 bases). The CDR3 spans 15 residues. Germline CDR1 is SGHRS and CDR2 is YFSETQ. Trimming shortened V by 1 base and J by 5 bases, and 14 bases separated the two germline ends. In DNA, the CDR3 is TGCGCCAGCAGCTTGCGGGGCCAGGGGCTAGATACGCAGTATTTT. This gives the protein CASSLRGQGLDTQYF. Full variable domain (outside the CDR3, taken from reference TRBV5-1 and TRBJ2-3): KAGVTQTPRYLIKTRGQQVTLSCSPISGHRSVSWYQQTPGQGLQFLFEYFSETQRNKGNFPGRFSGRQFSNSRSEMNVSTLELGDSALYLCASSLRGQGLDTQYFGPGTRLTVL.

The chain carries TRBV4-1 and TRBJ2-7; tentatively, D is TRBD2 (5 bases). V was pared by 1 base and J by 4 bases, with 14 bases between. The CDR3 has 15 residues. CDR1 MGHRA and CDR2 YSYEKL come from the germline V gene. CDR3 nucleotides: TGCGCCAGCAGCCAAGTCCCAGTAAGGGAGTACGAGCAGTACTTC. This encodes CASSQVPVREYEQYF.

The chain couples TRBV7-9 to TRBJ1-4; unclear D gene. The CDR3 loop spans 11 amino acids. Trimming removed 5 bases from V and 8 bases from J, with 6 bases in between. Germline CDR1 and CDR2: SEHNR and FQNEAQ (reference sequence). The chain's CDR3 is CASSGTEKLFF. As DNA, the CDR3 is TGTGCCAGCAGCGGTACAGAAAAACTGTTTTTT.

This clone was seen more than once but under ten times. The V gene is TRBV5-1, the J gene TRBJ2-2; D not resolved. Germline V lookup: CDR1 SGHRS, CDR2 YFSETQ. CDR3 size: 15 residues. With 3 bases removed from V and 7 bases from J, the gap between germline ends came to 16 bases. The CDR3 DNA reads as TGCGCCAGCAGCTCGGTGGGCCCACCCGACGGGGAGCTGTTTTTT. Encoded protein: CASSSVGPPDGELFF.

The CDR3 sequence: CASSQGAGTITRNEKLFF. DNA for the CDR3: TGTGCCAGCAGCCAAGGGGCAGGGACAATAACGAGGAATGAAAAACTGTTTTTT. The chain carries TRBV3-1 (or the pseudogene TRBV3-2) and TRBJ1-4, with TRBD1 as a possible D gene (6 bases). Trimming removed 1 base from V and 5 bases from J, with 20 bases in between. The CDR3 covers 18 residues. Per the germline V gene, CDR1 is LGHDT and CDR2 is YNNKEL (reference sequence).

The V gene is TRBV10-3, the J gene TRBJ2-7, with 12 bases aligning to TRBD2. There are 18 residues in the CDR3. The trim removed 3 bases at V and 0 bases at J, leaving 9 bases unmatched. From germline, CDR1 is ENHRY and CDR2 SYGVKD. CDR3 amino acids: CAISDRLAGGPSSYEQYF. CDR3 coding DNA: TGTGCCATCAGTGATCGGCTAGCGGGAGGGCCCAGCTCCTACGAGCAGTACTTC.

The rearrangement joins TRBV10-3 to TRBJ2-2; 9 bases fit TRBD2. Germline V gene sequence: CDR1 ENHRY, CDR2 SYGVKD. CDR3 length equals 18 residues. The ends lost 3 bases at V and 6 bases at J; junction bases unmatched: 14. CDR3 in amino acids: CAISDPGLALGGPGELFF. For the CDR3, the DNA is TGTGCCATCAGTGACCCGGGACTAGCCCTGGGAGGACCCGGGGAGCTGTTTTTT.